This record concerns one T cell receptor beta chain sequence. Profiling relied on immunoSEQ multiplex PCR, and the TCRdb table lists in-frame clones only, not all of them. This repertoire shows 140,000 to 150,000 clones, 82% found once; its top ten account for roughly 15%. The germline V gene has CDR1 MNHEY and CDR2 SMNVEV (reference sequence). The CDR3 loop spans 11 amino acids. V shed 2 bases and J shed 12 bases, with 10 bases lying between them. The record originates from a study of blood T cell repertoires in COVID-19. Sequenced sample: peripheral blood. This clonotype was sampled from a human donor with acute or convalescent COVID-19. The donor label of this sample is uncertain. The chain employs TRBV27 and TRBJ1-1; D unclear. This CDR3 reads CASSLETRTFF. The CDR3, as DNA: TGTGCCAGCAGTTTAGAGACACGGACTTTCTTT.